This T cell receptor (beta chain) was sequenced for a study of Ad26.COV2.S vaccination and SARS-CoV-2 variants (dated by TCRdb to about 2021). Looking at the study overall: Donors in the vaccine arm were drawn from COV1001, a phase I-IIa trial of Ad26.COV2.S in healthy adults that was multicentre, randomized, double-blind and placebo-controlled. Trial participants were randomized into five groups of five, in which low-dose or high-dose Ad26.COV2.S was given once or twice, or placebo was given on both occasions. A total of approximately 30 samples were included in the TCR-sequenced set, comprising around 19 Ad26.COV2.S vaccine recipients, 5 placebo recipients and 8 SARS-CoV-2 convalescent individuals. Ad26.COV2.S was administered intramuscularly at a dose of 5x10^10 or 1x10^11 viral particles, either as one shot or as two shots given 56 days apart. Sequencing of the TCRbeta repertoire served to evaluate the specificity and breadth of SARS-CoV-2-reactive T cell receptors following Ad26.COV2.S vaccination. Throughout the experiments and outcome assessment, investigators stayed blinded to trial group allocation.

The sample's treatment or condition label, in plain terms: about 20 received Ad26.COV2.S at low or high dose, single or two shots; roughly five received placebo; per-sample allocation not given. Repertoires of vaccine and placebo recipients were sequenced from samples collected on day 63 after the first injection. Cohort 1b enrolled some 25 adults aged 18-55 years at a single site in Boston, USA, between 29 July and 7 August 2020. Ad26.COV2.S consisted of a replication-incompetent adenovirus type 26 vector by which a prefusion-stabilized SARS-CoV-2 spike protein from the original Wuhan strain was expressed. The CDR3 starts with the cysteine, ends with the phenylalanine, and has 12 residues. The read is trimmed to its CDR3 DNA, 36 bases read in frame from base 1. Trimming takes 5 bases from V and 8 bases from J, and the germline ends sit 9 bases apart. TCRbeta CDR3 regions were sequenced with the immunoSEQ Assay. After extraction, genomic DNA underwent amplification by bias-controlled multiplex PCR, followed by high-throughput sequencing. The source study handled its data this way. To quantify the absolute abundance of every unique TCRbeta CDR3 region, sequences were collapsed and filtered. T cell fraction was estimated by normalizing TCRbeta template counts to usable DNA, which was measured by amplifying reference genes present in all nucleated cells. Repertoire TCRs were annotated as SARS-CoV-2-specific when V gene, CDR3 amino acid sequence and J gene were exactly matched to a known reactive TCR set. The reference SARS-CoV-2 TCR set was derived from MIRA and filtered for enrichment in COVID-19-positive ImmuneCODE repertoires, a step that removed public or cross-reactive TCRs. Using the MIRA antigens, annotated TCRs were further analysed by specific ORF or by position within an ORF. Depth was the summed frequency of annotated unique rearrangements, while breadth was defined as annotated unique rearrangements over total unique productive rearrangements. TCR breadth was compared between groups using two-sided Wilcoxon rank-sum tests. As stored in TCRdb, this immuneACCESS dataset retains in-frame rearrangements with V and J assigned. A fraction of the clones does not appear; measured against another copy, unresolved V genes explain less than half of the discrepancy, and the remainder lacks a known reason. That table gives V, J and clone size, and the DNA gave D and trimming. Present in this sample are over 400,000 clones, 92% of which were seen just once. The leading ten clones occupy around 1.8% of the sample.

In its sample, this clone was seen once. Its cognate antigen has yet to be identified. No much larger clone exists at a distance of one base, and base qualities are not known. What the research found in general, with its limitations: The study lacked the statistical power to compare responses across vaccine doses or regimens. Compared with placebo recipients, Ad26.COV2.S recipients showed higher spike-specific TCR breadth (P = 0.0014). The authors noted that total T cell responses may have been underestimated by the TCR breadth and depth analyses. After vaccination, substantial breadth of spike-specific CD8+ and CD4+ T cell responses was reported. Comparable non-spike TCR breadth was observed between vaccine and placebo recipients, consistent with only spike being contained in the vaccine.

This sequence originates from a person aged 18-65 years who received the Ad26.COV2.S COVID-19 vaccine or a placebo. Sequencing was performed on peripheral blood, taken in a trial of Ad26.COV2.S vaccine versus placebo. The chain joins TRBV12-3 or TRBV12-4 to TRBJ1-4; no D gene can be assigned with confidence. The CDR3 protein: CASSPSREKLFF. DNA sequence: TGTGCCAGCAGTCCGAGTAGGGAAAAACTGTTTTTT.